The present TCR beta chain was sequenced within a study of blood T cell repertoires in COVID-19. Study details: The analysed material was cDNA or gDNA that came from T cells, B-cell-depleted T cells, or PBMCs.

After removal of 4 bases from V and 2 bases from J, the junction contained 3 bases not matched to a gene. The CDR3 consists of 15 residues. CDR1 LGHDT and CDR2 YNNKEL come from the germline V gene (reference sequence). The data were produced by immunoSEQ multiplex PCR, yet TCRdb's version contains in-frame clones alone and is incomplete. The data show more than 80,000 clones, 70% to 85% seen once. The TCR originated in a woman aged 55-70 years in a cohort sampled during active or convalescent COVID-19. J is TRBJ2-1 and V is TRBV3-1 (or the pseudogene TRBV3-2), with 9 bases fitting TRBD2. The sequenced sample consisted of peripheral blood. The CDR3 sequence: CASSPKRGAYNEQFF. The CDR3 nucleotides are TGTGCCAGCAGCCCCAAGCGGGGGGCCTACAATGAGCAGTTCTTC.